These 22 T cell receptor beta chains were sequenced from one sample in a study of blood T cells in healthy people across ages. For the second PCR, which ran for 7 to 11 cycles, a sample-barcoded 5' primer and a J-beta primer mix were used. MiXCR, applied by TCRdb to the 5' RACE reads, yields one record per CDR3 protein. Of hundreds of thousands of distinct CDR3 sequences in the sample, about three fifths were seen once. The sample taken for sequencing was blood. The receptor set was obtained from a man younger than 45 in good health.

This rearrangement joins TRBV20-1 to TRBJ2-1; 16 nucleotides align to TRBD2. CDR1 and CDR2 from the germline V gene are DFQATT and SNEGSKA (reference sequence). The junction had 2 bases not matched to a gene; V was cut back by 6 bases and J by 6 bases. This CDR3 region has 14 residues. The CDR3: CSAGTSGRANEQFF. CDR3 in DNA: TGCAGTGCGGGGACTAGCGGGAGGGCCAATGAGCAGTTCTTC.

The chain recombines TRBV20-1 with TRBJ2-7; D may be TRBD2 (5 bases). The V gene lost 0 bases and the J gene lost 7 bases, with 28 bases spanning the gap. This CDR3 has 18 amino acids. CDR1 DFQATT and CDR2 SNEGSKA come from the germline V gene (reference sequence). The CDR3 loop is CSARDREGTLSSYNEQYF. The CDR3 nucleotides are TGCAGTGCTAGAGATAGAGAGGGAACACTTAGCTCCTACAATGAGCAGTACTTC.

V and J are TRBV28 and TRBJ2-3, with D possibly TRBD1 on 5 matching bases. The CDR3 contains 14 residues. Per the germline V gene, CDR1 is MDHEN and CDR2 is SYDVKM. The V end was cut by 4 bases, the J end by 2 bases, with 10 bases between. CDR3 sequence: CASSSRENTDTQYF. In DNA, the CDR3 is TGTGCCAGCAGTTCCAGGGAAAACACAGATACGCAGTATTTT.

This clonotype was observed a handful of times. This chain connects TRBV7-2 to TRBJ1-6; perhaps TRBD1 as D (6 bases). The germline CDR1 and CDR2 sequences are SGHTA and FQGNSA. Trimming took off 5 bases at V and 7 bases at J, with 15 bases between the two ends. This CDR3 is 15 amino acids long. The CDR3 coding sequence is TGTGCCAGCAGCGCCACATTACAGGGAAATTCACCCCTCCACTTT. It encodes CASSATLQGNSPLHF.

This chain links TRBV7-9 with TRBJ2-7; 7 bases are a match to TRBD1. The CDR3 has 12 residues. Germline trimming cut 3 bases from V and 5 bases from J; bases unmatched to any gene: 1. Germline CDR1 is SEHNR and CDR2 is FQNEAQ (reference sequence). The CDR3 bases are TGTGCCAGCAGCTTCCAGGGGGACGAGCAGTACTTC. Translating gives CASSFQGDEQYF.

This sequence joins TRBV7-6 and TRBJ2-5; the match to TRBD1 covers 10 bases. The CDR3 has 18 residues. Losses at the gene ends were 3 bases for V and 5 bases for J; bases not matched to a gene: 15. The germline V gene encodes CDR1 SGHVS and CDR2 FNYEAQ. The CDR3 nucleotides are TGTGCCAGCAGCTTTCAAATACCCGGGACAGGGGATCGGGAGACCCAGTACTTC. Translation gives CASSFQIPGTGDRETQYF. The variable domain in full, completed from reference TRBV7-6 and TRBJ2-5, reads GAGVSQSPRYKVTKRGQDVALRCDPISGHVSLYWYRQALGQGPEFLTYFNYEAQQDKSGLPNDRFSAERPEGSISTLTIQRTEQRDSAMYRCASSFQIPGTGDRETQYFGPGTRLLVL.

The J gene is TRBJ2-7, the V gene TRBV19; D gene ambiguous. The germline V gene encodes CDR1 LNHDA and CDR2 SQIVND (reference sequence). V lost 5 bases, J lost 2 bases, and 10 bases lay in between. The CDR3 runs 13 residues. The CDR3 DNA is TGTGCCAGTAGTGAAGGGAAGGCCTACGAGCAGTACTTC. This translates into CASSEGKAYEQYF.

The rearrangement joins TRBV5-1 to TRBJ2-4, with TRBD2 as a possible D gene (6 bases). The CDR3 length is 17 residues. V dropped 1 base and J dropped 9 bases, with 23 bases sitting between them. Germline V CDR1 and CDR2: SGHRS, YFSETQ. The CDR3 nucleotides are TGCGCCAGCAGCTTGATAGTTGTTGGAGGAGGGGAAGGCATTCAGTACTTC. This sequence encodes CASSLIVVGGGEGIQYF.

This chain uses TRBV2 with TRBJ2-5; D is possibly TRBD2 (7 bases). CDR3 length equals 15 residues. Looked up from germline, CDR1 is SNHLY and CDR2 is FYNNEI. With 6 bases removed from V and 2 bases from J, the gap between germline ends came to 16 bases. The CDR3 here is CASSIRGAPQETQYF. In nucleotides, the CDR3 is TGTGCCAGCAGCATCCGGGGGGCTCCGCAAGAGACCCAGTACTTC.

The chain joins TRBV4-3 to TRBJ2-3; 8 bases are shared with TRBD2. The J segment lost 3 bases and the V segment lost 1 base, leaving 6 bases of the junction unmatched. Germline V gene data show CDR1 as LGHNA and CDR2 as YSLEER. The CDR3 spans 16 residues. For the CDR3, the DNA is TGCGCCAGCAGCCAAGTCACGGGAGGGAATACAGATACGCAGTATTTT. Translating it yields CASSQVTGGNTDTQYF.

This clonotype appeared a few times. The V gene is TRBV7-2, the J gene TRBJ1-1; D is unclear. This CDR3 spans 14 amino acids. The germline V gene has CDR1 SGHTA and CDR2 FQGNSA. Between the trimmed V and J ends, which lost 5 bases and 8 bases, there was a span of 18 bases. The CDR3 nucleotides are TGTGCCAGCAGCCGAAATAGTCGTCAGAAAGAAGCTTTCTTT. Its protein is CASSRNSRQKEAFF. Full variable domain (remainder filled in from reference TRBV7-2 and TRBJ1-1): GAGVSQSPSNKVTEKGKDVELRCDPISGHTALYWYRQSLGQGLEFLIYFQGNSAPDKSGLPSDRFSAERTGGSVSTLTIQRTQQEDSAVYLCASSRNSRQKEAFFGQGTRLTVV.

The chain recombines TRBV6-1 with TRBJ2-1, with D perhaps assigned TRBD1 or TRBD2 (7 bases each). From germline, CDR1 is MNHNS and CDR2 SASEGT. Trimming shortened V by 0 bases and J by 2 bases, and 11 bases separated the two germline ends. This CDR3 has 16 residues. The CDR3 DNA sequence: TGTGCCAGCAGTGAAGCGGGAGGGGGCGCCTACAATGAGCAGTTCTTC. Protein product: CASSEAGGGAYNEQFF.

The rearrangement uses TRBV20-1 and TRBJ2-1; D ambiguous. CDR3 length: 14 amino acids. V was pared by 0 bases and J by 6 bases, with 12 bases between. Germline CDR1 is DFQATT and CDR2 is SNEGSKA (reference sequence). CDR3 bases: TGCAGTGCTAGAGAGGATACCCCGATCAATGAGCAGTTCTTC. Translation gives CSAREDTPINEQFF.

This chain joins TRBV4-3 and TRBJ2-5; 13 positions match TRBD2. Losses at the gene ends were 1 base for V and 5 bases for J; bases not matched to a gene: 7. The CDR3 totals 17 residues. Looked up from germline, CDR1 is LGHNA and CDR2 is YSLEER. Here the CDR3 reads CASSQGLVGLAGETQYF. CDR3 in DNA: TGCGCCAGCAGCCAAGGTCTTGTGGGACTAGCGGGGGAGACCCAGTACTTC.

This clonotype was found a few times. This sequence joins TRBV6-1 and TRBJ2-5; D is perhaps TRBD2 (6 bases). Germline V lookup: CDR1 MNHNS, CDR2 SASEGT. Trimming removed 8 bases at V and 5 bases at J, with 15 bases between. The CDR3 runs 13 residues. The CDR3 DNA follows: TGTGCCAGCTGGAACCCGGGGAGGGAGACCCAGTACTTC. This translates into CASWNPGRETQYF.

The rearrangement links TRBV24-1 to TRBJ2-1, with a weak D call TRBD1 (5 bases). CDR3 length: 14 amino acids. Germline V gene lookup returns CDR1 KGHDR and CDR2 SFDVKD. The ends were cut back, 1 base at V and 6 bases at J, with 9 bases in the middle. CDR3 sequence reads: CATSDLGAVNEQFF. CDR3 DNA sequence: TGTGCCACCAGTGATTTAGGGGCAGTCAATGAGCAGTTCTTC.

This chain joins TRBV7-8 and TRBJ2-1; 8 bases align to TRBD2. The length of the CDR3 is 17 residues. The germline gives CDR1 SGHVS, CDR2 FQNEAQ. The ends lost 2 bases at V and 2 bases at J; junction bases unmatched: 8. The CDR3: CASSLPLVGRAYNEQFF. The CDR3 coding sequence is TGTGCCAGCAGCTTACCTCTCGTCGGGAGGGCCTACAATGAGCAGTTCTTC. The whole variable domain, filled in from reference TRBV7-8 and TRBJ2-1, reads GAGVSQSPRYKVAKRGQDVALRCDPISGHVSLFWYQQALGQGPEFLTYFQNEAQLDKSGLPSDRFFAERPEGSVSTLKIQRTQQEDSAVYLCASSLPLVGRAYNEQFFGPGTRLTVL.

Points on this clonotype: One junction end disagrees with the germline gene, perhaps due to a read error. CDR3 amino acids: CASTGGAYNSPPHF. CDR3 nucleotides: TGTGCCAGTACGGGAGGAGCCTATAATTCACCCCCCCACTTT. This chain uses TRBV6-6 with TRBJ1-6; D ambiguous. Per the germline V gene, CDR1 is MNHNY and CDR2 is SVGAGI (reference sequence). This CDR3 is 14 amino acids long.

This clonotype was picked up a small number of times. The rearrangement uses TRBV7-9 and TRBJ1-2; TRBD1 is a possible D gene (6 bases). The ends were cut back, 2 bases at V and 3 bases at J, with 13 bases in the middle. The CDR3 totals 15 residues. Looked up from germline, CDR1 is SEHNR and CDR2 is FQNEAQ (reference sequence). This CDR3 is CASSLFRKGDYGYTF. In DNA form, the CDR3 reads TGTGCCAGCAGCTTATTCAGGAAGGGGGACTATGGCTACACCTTC.

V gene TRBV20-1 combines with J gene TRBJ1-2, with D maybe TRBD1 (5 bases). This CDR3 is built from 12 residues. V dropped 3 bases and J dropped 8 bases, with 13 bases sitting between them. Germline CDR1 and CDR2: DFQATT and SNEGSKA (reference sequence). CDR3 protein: CSASSGQKGYTF. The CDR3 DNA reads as TGCAGTGCTAGTTCGGGGCAGAAAGGCTACACCTTC.

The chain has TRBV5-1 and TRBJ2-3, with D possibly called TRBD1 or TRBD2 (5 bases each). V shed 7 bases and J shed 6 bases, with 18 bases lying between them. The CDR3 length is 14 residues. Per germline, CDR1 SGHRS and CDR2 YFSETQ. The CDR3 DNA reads TGCGCCAGCGGCACCGGGACGAGCAGGGATACGCAGTATTTT. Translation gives CASGTGTSRDTQYF.

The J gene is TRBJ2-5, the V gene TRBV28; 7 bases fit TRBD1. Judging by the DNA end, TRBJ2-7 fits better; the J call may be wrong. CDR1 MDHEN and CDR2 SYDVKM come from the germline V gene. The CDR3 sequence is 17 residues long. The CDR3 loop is CASSLSKVDRVSYEQYF. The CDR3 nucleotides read TGTGCCAGCAGCTTGAGCAAGGTTGACAGGGTCTCCTACGAGCAGTACTTC.